The present T cell receptor beta chain was sequenced within a study of blood T cell repertoires in COVID-19 (dated by TCRdb to the early 2020s). Regarding the complete study: Samples from collaborators originated in the United States, Italy and Spain and spanned both the acute and convalescent phases of COVID-19. Samples came from the ongoing ImmuneRACE study (first 160 participants) plus 1,254 subjects from 6 global collaborators. The prospective study material was composed of cDNA or gDNA derived from T cells, B-cell-depleted T cells, or PBMCs. The repertoires were released in a freely available public database meant as a resource for research on the immune response to SARS-CoV-2. Subjects who had been exposed to COVID-19, were actively infected with it, or had recovered from it provided the deeply sampled blood TCRbeta repertoires that made up the dataset. Where available, HLA class I and class II types were obtained from metadata supplied by the sample provider rather than from assay-based typing. A de-identified subject ID, COVID-19 status, age in years and sex were almost always included in the sample metadata.

TCRbeta CDR3 regions were amplified from genomic DNA using the immunoSEQ Assay, a bias-controlled multiplex PCR. The paper's data handling went like this. The number of nucleated cells in each sample was estimated from the amplification of reference gene primers within the assay. To quantify the absolute abundance of each unique TCRbeta CDR3 rearrangement, sequence reads were collapsed and filtered. For each sample, productive Simpson clonality was calculated by taking the square root of Simpson's diversity index across productive rearrangements. The table was pulled from immuneACCESS by TCRdb, which kept in-frame rearrangements only. Such tables lose some clones; where checked, under half of the loss comes from unresolved V genes, and the rest has no known cause. That table furnishes V, J and clone size, whereas the DNA furnished D and trimming. In this sample the table shows around 70,000 clones, 75% to 85% of which occur a single time. Clones ranked in the top ten supply 40% to 50% of the sample.

Of note for this clone: The antigen it binds to is not known. The sample holds no much larger clone one base away, and base qualities are not on file.

Whole blood was collected in K2EDTA tubes by collaborating institutions according to the institutions' own protocols. For TCRbeta analysis, collaborators shipped samples in one of three forms: frozen whole blood, isolated PBMCs, or DNA extracted from either of those sample types. What the research found in general, with its limitations: The quantity of clinical and demographic metadata differed by source and by participant and was supplied without curation.

Sequenced material: peripheral blood. This receptor was identified in a man aged 80 or over with acute or convalescent COVID-19.

The CDR3 in this case is CAFNSGGLKETQYF. The nucleotide sequence reads TGTGCCTTTAATAGCGGGGGCTTGAAAGAGACCCAGTACTTC. The rearrangement combines TRBV30 with TRBJ2-5, with 9 bases aligning to TRBD2. Unmatched junction bases come to 9, with V trimmed by 7 bases and J by 3 bases. Including the terminal cysteine and phenylalanine, the CDR3 comprises 14 residues. The DNA shown is the 42-base CDR3, in frame from base 1. The CDR1 and CDR2 encoded by the germline V gene (reference sequence) are GTSNPN and SVGIG.